This T cell receptor beta chain was retrieved from a study of T-cell memory formation after mild COVID-19 (dated by TCRdb to the early 2020s). At the level of the whole study: TCR sequence clusters from the two donors were found to be largely donor specific. T-cell clones expanding and contracting after mild COVID-19 in two donors were tracked by longitudinal TCRalpha and TCRbeta repertoire sequencing. Two young, previously healthy adult volunteers made up the cohort, one male and one female.

Broad study findings and their caveats: Contracting CD4+ clones were found mainly in CM and EM memory subsets, while CD8+ clones were enriched in EMRA. The detection of some responding clones in pre-infection memory suggests that pre-existing cross-reactive memory T cells joined the SARS-CoV-2 response. Balanced CD4/CD8 phenotypes were observed for clones contracting from day 15 to 85, whereas a bias towards CD4+ was observed for a second wave of clones expanding from day 15 to 37. Only a couple of mild cases were covered in the study, and larger cohorts including severe cases with pre-infection samples were considered necessary. SARS-CoV-2 specificity of the second-wave clones peaking on day 37 was not confirmed.

Trimming leaves V shorter by 2 bases and J shorter by 3 bases, with the junction holding 7 bases beyond the gene matches. Reading the germline V gene gives CDR1 SGHTA and CDR2 FQGNSA. From the cysteine through the phenylalanine, the CDR3 covers 17 amino acids. The DNA shown is the 51-base CDR3, in frame from base 1. Sequencing used an Illumina NovaSeq 6000. TCRalpha and TCRbeta cDNA libraries were constructed by 5'RACE with constant-segment primers, with sample barcodes and unique molecular identifiers being introduced. RNA was extracted from every sample with Trizol reagent. Libraries were amplified in two PCR steps, with a second sample barcode and Illumina TruSeq adapters added in the second step. Sequencing of the libraries was done on an Illumina NovaSeq, producing 2 x 150 bp paired-end reads. As for the original processing: The reads were demultiplexed and collapsed into UMI-guided consensus sequences using migec v1.2.7. Using mixcr v2.1.11, the UMI consensuses were aligned to TRA and TRB V and J templates and assembled into clonotypes. Expanded or contracted clonotypes were those called significant by both edgeR and NoisET, with noise models trained on biological replicates. For edgeR calls, the thresholds were a false discovery rate-adjusted p below 0.01 and a log2 fold-change of 1. As an exploratory analysis of dynamics, max-normalized trajectories of the 1000 most abundant clonotypes were examined by PCA with hierarchical clustering. Separately sequenced CD4+ and CD8+ repertoires were used to assign the CD4 or CD8 phenotype of responding clones. The public reads were reanalyzed by TCRdb: fastp trimming at Q25, MiXCR alignment, in-frame beta chains only. CDR3 protein sequences are deduplicated, and each keeps its most common genes and DNA. None of the V and J calls come from the authors' own analysis; TCRdb made them. The sample yields 100,000 to 150,000 distinct CDR3 sequences; approximately 15% were counted once. 4.5% to 5.5% of the sample goes to the ten largest clones.

This clonotype has a handful of counts. Which antigen it targets is not known. Base qualities are missing; no much larger clone stands one base away. Ficoll-Paque density gradient centrifugation was the method used to isolate PBMCs. The TCR sequence derives from a man aged 18 to 29 who had mild COVID-19 (a few samples of this study predate the infection). The sample titles of this study are shuffled in the database, so cell type and time point are left out; the donor was told from shared clones. Sequences were obtained from PBMCs or a T cell subset sorted from them (not recorded which). Rearrangement joined TRBV7-2 to TRBJ2-4; 10 central bases correspond to TRBD2. Here the CDR3 is given as CASSLSGLADFKNIQYF. The sequenced DNA is TGTGCCAGCAGCTTAAGCGGACTAGCGGATTTCAAAAACATTCAGTACTTC.